This T cell receptor beta chain was sequenced during a study of blood T cell repertoires in COVID-19. Study in general: COVID-19 samples collected from the United States, Italy and Spain covered acute and convalescent phases. T cells, B-cell-depleted T cells, or PBMCs provided the cDNA or gDNA that served as material.

Per the authors' pipeline: Cell counts per sample came from amplifying reference gene primers. Repertoires were generated with immunoSEQ multiplex PCR, while TCRdb's copy carries only in-frame clones and drops some. V, J and clone size reflect that table, while D and trimming were determined from the DNA. The sample holds about 83,000 clones, around 87% seen once. The V gene lost 8 bases and the J gene lost 7 bases, with 12 bases spanning the gap. This CDR3 spans 11 amino acids. Germline V gives CDR1 MNHEY, CDR2 SMNVEV (reference sequence). The chain recombines TRBV27 with TRBJ2-7, with D perhaps TRBD1 (5 bases). The sequence was collected from a woman aged 45-65 years with active or convalescent COVID-19. Sequenced material: peripheral blood. Here the CDR3 reads CASRRATEQYF. The CDR3 nucleotides are TGTGCCAGCCGCAGGGCCACGGAGCAGTACTTC.